Shown below are 9 T cell receptor beta chains from a single sample sequenced in a study of T cell responses to AZD1222 COVID-19 vaccine. The method was immunoSEQ multiplex PCR; TCRdb's version includes in-frame clones alone and lacks a portion of them. The sample carries roughly 190,000 clones, around 92% recorded once. This specimen was peripheral blood, taken on day 0 of AZD1222 vaccination. Receptors were obtained from an adult in good health.

In DNA form, the CDR3 reads TGCGCCAGCGGGTGGGAGACCGGTAATTCACCCCTCCACTTT. This codes for CASGWETGNSPLHF. The chain couples TRBV5-1 to TRBJ1-6; no clear D. With 7 bases removed from V and 6 bases from J, the gap between germline ends came to 14 bases. The CDR3 spans 14 residues. The germline V gene has CDR1 SGHRS and CDR2 YFSETQ.

This clone was picked up a small number of times. This chain connects TRBV5-6 to TRBJ1-4, with 9 bases fitting TRBD1. CDR3 size: 14 residues. V trimming: 2 bases; J trimming: 10 bases; junction bases outside the gene matches: 6. Germline CDR1 reads SGHDT; CDR2 reads YYEEEE. CDR3 in amino acids: CASSFGTGPGKLFF. For the CDR3, the DNA is TGTGCCAGCAGCTTCGGGACAGGGCCGGGAAAACTGTTTTTT.

The chain recombines TRBV6-6 with TRBJ1-3, with D unresolved. Germline assignment: CDR1 MNHNY and CDR2 SVGAGI (reference sequence). V was shortened by 2 bases and J by 0 bases, with 11 bases between the two germline ends. CDR3 size: 16 residues. The CDR3 bases are TGTGCCAGCAGTTACGGACCGCAACGCTCTGGAAACACCATATATTTT. Protein: CASSYGPQRSGNTIYF.

The chain is built from TRBV10-3 and TRBJ1-5; 7 bases map to TRBD1. Germline V gives CDR1 ENHRY, CDR2 SYGVKD. V shed 10 bases, J shed 7 bases, and the junction held 10 bases outside the gene matches. This CDR3 is 13 amino acids long. Here the CDR3 reads CATLQGPGQPQHF. The CDR3 bases are TGTGCCACGCTACAGGGGCCCGGACAGCCCCAGCATTTT.

CDR3 amino acids: CASSQAAGPGNTIYF. In DNA form, the CDR3 reads TGCGCCAGCAGCCAAGCAGCGGGGCCCGGAAACACCATATATTTT. The chain has TRBV4-1 and TRBJ1-3; weak D call: TRBD1 (5 bases). Trimming took 1 base from V and 4 from J, leaving 11 bases between them. Germline V lookup: CDR1 MGHRA, CDR2 YSYEKL. The CDR3 totals 15 residues.

The CDR3: CASSLEWVTEAFF. DNA of the CDR3: TGTGCCAGCAGCTTGGAATGGGTGACTGAAGCTTTCTTT. This sequence joins TRBV5-5 and TRBJ1-1; the D is unclear. Germline V lookup: CDR1 SGHKS, CDR2 YYEKEE (reference sequence). The germline V and J ends were trimmed by 0 bases and 5 bases, with 8 bases remaining between them. The CDR3 runs 13 residues.

This clone has more than one count but fewer than ten. This same CDR3 is encoded by further DNA sequences in the sample. This sequence joins TRBV5-4 and TRBJ1-1; D ambiguous. This CDR3 has 13 amino acids. Germline CDR1 is SGHNT and CDR2 is YYREEE (reference sequence). V lost 4 bases and J lost 1, with 8 bases in between. The CDR3 DNA is TGTGCCAGCAGCCTCGACCGGAACACTGAAGCTTTCTTT. It codes for CASSLDRNTEAFF.

J is TRBJ2-5 and V is TRBV6-5; possibly TRBD1 or TRBD2 for D (5 bases each). Trimming removed 5 bases from V and 4 bases from J, with 11 bases in between. Per germline, CDR1 MNHEY and CDR2 SVGAGI. The CDR3 totals 13 residues. For the CDR3, the DNA is TGTGCCAGCAGTCGGGACCCCGTAGAGACCCAGTACTTC. It yields the protein CASSRDPVETQYF.

The chain couples TRBV6-6 to TRBJ1-5, with D perhaps TRBD1 (5 bases). CDR3 length equals 13 residues. Germline CDR1 MNHNY, CDR2 SVGAGI (reference sequence). The germline V and J ends were trimmed by 5 bases and 9 bases, with 14 bases remaining between them. The CDR3 sequence is CASSSGDDGPQHF. The CDR3 nucleotides read TGTGCCAGCAGTAGCGGGGACGACGGGCCCCAGCATTTT.